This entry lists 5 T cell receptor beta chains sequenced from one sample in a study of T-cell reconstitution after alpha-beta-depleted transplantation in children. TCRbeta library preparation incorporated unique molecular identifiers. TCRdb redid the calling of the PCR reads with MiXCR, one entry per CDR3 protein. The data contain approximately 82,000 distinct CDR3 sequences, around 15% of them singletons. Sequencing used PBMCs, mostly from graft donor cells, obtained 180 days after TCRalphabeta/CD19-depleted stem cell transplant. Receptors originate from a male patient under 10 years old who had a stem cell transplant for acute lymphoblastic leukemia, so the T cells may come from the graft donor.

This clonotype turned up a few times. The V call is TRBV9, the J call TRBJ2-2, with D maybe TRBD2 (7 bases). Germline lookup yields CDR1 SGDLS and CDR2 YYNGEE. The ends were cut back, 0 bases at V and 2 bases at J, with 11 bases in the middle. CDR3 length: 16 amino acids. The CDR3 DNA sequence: TGTGCCAGCAGCGTAGGGGGGGGGGCCAACACCGGGGAGCTGTTTTTT. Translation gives CASSVGGGANTGELFF.

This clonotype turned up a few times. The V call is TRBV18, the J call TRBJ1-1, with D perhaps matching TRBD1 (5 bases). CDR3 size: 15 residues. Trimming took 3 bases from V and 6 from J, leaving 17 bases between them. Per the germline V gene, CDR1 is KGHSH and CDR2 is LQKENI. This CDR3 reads CASSPLQGGGAEAFF. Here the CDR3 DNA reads TGTGCCAGCTCACCTCTGCAGGGTGGAGGGGCTGAAGCTTTCTTT.

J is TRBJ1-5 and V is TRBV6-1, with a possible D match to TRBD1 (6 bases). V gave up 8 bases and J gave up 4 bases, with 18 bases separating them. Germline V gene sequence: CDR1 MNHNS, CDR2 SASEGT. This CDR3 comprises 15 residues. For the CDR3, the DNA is TGTGCCAGCGGGGGCTTCCGCAGGGGTAATCAGCCCCAGCATTTT. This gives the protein CASGGFRRGNQPQHF.

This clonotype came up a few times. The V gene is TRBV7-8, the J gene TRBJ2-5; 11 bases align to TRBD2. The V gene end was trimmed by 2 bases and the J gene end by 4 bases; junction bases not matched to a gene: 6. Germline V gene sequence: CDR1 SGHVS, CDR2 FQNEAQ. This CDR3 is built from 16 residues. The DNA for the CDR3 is TGTGCCAGCAGCTTAAATAGCGGGGGGGCCGGAGAGACCCAGTACTTC. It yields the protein CASSLNSGGAGETQYF.

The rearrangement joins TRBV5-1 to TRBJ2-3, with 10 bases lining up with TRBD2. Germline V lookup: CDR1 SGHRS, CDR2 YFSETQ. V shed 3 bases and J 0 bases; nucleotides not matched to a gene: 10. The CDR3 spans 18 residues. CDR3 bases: TGCGCCAGCAGCTCTTCTAGCGGGGGCGCCAGCAGCACAGATACGCAGTATTTT. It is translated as CASSSSSGGASSTDTQYF.